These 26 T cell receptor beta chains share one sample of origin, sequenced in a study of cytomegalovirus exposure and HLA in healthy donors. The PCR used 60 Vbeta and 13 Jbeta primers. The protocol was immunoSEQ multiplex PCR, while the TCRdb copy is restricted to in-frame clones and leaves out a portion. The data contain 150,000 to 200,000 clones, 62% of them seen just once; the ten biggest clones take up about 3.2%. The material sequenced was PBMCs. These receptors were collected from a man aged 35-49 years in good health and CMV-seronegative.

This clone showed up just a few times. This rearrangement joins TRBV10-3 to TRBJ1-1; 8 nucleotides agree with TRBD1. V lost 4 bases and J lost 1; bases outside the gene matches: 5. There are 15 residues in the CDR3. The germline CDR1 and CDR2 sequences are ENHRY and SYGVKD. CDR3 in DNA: TGTGCCATCAGTGTCCGGGGACAGGAGAACACTGAAGCTTTCTTT. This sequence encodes CAISVRGQENTEAFF.

The CDR3 is CASSQDRAGENIQYF. In DNA form, the CDR3 reads TGTGCCAGCAGCCAAGATAGGGCAGGGGAAAACATTCAGTACTTC. This chain links TRBV4-2 with TRBJ2-4; a possible D gene is TRBD1 (6 bases). Deletions cut 0 bases from V and 5 bases from J, with 11 bases between. From germline, CDR1 is LGHNA and CDR2 YNFKEQ. The CDR3 runs 15 residues.

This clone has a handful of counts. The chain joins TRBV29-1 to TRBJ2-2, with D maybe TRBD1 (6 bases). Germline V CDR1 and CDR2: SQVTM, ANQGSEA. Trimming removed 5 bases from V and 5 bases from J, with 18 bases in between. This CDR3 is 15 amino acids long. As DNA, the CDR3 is TGCAGCGTTCAACCTTACGGGACAACTACCGGGGAGCTGTTTTTT. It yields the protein CSVQPYGTTTGELFF.

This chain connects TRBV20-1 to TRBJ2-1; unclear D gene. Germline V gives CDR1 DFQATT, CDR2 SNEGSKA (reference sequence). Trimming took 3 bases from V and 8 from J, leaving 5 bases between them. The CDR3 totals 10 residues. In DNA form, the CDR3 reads TGCAGTGCTAGTCAGGATGAGCAGTTCTTC. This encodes CSASQDEQFF.

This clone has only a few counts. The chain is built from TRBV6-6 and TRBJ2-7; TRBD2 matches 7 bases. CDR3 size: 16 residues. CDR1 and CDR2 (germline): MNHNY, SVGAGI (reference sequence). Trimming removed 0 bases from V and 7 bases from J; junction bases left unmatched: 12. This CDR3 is CASSYSTTAGVGEQYF. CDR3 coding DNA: TGTGCCAGCAGTTACTCGACTACTGCGGGAGTAGGAGAGCAGTACTTC.

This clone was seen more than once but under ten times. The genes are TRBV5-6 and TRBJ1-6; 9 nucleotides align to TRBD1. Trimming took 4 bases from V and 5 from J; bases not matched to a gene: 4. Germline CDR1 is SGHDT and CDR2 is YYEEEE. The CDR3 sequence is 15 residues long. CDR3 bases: TGTGCCAGCAGCCTGTGGGACAGGGATAATTCACCCCTCCACTTT. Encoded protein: CASSLWDRDNSPLHF.

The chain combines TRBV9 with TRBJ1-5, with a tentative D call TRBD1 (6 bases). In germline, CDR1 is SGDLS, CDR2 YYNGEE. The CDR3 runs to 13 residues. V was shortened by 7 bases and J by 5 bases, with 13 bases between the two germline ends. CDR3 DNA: TGTGCCAGCGGCAGGGGAGAATATCAGCCCCAGCATTTT. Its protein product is CASGRGEYQPQHF.

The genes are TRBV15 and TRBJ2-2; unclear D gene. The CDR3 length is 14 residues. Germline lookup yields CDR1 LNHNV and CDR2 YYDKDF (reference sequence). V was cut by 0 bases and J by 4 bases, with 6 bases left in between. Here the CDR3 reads CATSRDPSTGELFF. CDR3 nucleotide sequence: TGTGCCACCAGCAGAGATCCCTCCACCGGGGAGCTGTTTTTT.

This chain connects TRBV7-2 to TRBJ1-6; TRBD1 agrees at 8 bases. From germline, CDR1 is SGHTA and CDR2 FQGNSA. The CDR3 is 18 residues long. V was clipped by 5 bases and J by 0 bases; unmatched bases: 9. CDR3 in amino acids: CASSDRKQGGSYNSPLHF. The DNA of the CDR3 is TGTGCCAGCAGCGACCGAAAACAGGGGGGCTCCTATAATTCACCCCTCCACTTT.

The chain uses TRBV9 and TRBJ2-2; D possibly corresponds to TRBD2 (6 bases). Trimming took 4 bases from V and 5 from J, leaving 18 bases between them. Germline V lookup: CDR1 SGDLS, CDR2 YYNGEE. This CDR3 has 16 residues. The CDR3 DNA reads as TGTGCCAGCAGCACCCGCGGGACCCCCGAGACCGGGGAGCTGTTTTTT. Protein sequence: CASSTRGTPETGELFF.

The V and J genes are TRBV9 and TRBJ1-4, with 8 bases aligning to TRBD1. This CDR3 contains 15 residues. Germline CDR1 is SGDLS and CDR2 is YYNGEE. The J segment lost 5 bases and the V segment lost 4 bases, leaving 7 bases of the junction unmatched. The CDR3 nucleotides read TGTGCCAGCAGCTCCCAACAGGGGGGGAATGAAAAACTGTTTTTT. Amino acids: CASSSQQGGNEKLFF.

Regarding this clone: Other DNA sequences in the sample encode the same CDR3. The CDR3: CASSFGQGGLETQYF. The CDR3 nucleotides are TGTGCCAGCTCATTCGGACAGGGAGGATTGGAAACCCAGTACTTC. This sequence joins TRBV18 and TRBJ2-5; 8 bases map to TRBD1. The CDR3 covers 15 residues. V lost 5 bases, J lost 8 bases, and 13 bases stayed unmatched. Germline CDR1 reads KGHSH; CDR2 reads LQKENI.

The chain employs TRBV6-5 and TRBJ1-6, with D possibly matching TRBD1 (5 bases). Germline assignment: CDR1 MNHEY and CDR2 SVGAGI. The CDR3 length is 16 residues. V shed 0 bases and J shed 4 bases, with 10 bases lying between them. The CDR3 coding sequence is TGTGCCAGCAGTTACTCCTGGGCAGGGTATAATTCACCCCTCCACTTT. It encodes CASSYSWAGYNSPLHF.

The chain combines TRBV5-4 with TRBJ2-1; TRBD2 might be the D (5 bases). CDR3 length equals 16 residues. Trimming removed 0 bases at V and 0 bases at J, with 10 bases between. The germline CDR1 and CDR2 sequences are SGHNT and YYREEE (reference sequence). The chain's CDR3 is CASSLGAGSSYNEQFF. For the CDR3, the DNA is TGTGCCAGCAGCTTGGGGGCGGGCAGCTCCTACAATGAGCAGTTCTTC.

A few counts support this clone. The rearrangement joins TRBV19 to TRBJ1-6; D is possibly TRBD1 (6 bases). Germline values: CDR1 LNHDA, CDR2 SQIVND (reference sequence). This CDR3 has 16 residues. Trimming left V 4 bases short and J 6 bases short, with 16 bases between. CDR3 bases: TGTGCCAGTAGTAATCCGACAGGACTGATTAATTCACCCCTCCACTTT. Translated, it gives CASSNPTGLINSPLHF.

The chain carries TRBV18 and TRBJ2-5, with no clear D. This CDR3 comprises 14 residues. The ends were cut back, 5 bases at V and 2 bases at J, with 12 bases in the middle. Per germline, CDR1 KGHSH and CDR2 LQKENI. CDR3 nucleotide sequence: TGTGCCAGCTCATCCCCGACACTGCAAGAGACCCAGTACTTC. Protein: CASSSPTLQETQYF.

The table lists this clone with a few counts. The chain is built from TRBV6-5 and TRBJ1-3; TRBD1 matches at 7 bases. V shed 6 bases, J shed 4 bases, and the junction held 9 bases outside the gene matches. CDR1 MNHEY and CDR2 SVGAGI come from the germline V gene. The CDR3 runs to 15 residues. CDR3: CASSRGQPPGNTIYF. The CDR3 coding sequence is TGTGCCAGCAGCCGGGGACAGCCGCCCGGAAACACCATATATTTT.

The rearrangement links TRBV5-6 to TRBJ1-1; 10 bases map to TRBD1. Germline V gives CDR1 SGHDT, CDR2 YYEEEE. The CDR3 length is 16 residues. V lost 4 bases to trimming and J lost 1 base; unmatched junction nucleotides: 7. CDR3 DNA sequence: TGTGCCAGCAGCGGGGGGACAGGGGCGGAGAACACTGAAGCTTTCTTT. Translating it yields CASSGGTGAENTEAFF.

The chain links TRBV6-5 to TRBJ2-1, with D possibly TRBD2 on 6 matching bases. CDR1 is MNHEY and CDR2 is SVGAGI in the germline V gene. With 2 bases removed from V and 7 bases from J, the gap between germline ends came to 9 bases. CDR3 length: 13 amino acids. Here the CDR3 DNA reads TGTGCCAGCAGTTACCCCGCGGGAAATGAGCAGTTCTTC. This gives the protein CASSYPAGNEQFF.

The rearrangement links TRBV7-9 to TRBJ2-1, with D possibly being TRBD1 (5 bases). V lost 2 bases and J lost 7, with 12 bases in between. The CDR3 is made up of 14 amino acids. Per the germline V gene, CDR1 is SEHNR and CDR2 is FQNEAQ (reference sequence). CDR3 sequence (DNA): TGTGCCAGCAGCTTATGGCAGGGTGGAAATGAGCAGTTCTTC. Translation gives CASSLWQGGNEQFF.

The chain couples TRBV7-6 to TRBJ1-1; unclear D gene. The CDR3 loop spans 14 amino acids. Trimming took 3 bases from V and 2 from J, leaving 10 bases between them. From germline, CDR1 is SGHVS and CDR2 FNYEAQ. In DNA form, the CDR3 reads TGTGCCAGCAGCTTGGCGGATTACAACACTGAAGCTTTCTTT. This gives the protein CASSLADYNTEAFF.

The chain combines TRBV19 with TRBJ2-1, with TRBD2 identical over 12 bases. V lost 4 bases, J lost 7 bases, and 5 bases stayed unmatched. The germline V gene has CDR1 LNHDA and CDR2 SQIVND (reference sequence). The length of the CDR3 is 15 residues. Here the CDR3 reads CASSRLAGDFNEQFF. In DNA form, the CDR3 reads TGTGCCAGTAGTAGACTAGCGGGAGACTTTAATGAGCAGTTCTTC.

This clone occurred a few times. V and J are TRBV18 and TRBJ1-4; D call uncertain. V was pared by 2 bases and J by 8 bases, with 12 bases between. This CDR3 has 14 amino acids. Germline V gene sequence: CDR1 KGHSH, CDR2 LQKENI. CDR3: CASSPIGRREKLFF. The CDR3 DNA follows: TGTGCCAGCTCACCAATAGGGAGGCGAGAAAAACTGTTTTTT. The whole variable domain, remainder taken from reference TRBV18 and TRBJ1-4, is NAGVMQNPRHLVRRRGQEARLRCSPMKGHSHVYWYRQLPEEGLKFMVYLQKENIIDESGMPKERFSAEFPKEGPSILRIQQVVRGDSAAYFCASSPIGRREKLFFGSGTQLSVL.

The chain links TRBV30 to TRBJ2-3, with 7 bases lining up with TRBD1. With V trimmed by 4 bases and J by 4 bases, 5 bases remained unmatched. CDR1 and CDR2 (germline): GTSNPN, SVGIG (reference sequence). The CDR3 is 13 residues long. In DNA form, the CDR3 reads TGTGCCTGGAACAGACAGGGCCCAGATACGCAGTATTTT. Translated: CAWNRQGPDTQYF. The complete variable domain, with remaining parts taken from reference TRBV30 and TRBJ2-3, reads SQTIHQWPATLVQPVGSPLSLECTVEGTSNPNLYWYRQAAGRGLQLLFYSVGIGQISSEVPQNLSASRPQDRQFILSSKKLLLSDSGFYLCAWNRQGPDTQYFGPGTRLTVL.

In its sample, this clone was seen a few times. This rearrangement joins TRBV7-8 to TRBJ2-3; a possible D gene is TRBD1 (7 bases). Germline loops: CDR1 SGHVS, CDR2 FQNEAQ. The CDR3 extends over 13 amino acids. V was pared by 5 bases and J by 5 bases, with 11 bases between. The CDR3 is CASSGGGKDTQYF. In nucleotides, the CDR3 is TGTGCCAGCAGCGGAGGGGGCAAAGATACGCAGTATTTT.

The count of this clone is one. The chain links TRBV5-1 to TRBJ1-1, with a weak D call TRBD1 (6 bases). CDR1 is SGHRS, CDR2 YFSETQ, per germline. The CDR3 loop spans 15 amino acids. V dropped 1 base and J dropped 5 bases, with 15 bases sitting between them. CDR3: CASSLRQGIGTEAFF. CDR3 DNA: TGCGCCAGCAGCTTGAGGCAGGGGATTGGTACTGAAGCTTTCTTT.